This is a list of T cell receptor beta chains from one sample in a study of T cell changes during pregnancy in multiple sclerosis. The protocol was immunoSEQ multiplex PCR, while the TCRdb copy is restricted to in-frame clones and leaves out a portion. The sample shows 90,000 to 100,000 clones, 85% to 95% of them seen only once. Here the sequenced sample was peripheral blood, taken in the first trimester of pregnancy. The receptors stem from a female donor with multiple sclerosis, enrolled in a pregnancy study. CDR3s include the opening cysteine and the closing phenylalanine or tryptophan. Each record gives: J gene, D gene, clone size, V gene, CDR3 protein, CDR3 DNA. A D gene is named only where the DNA matches it firmly. The size field is filled for only some rows; it gives once, few, many or a size class.

j_gene: TRBJ2-1; d_gene: .; abundance: .; v_gene: TRBV18; CDR3aa: CASSPSSSYNEQFF; CDR3nt: TGTGCCAGCTCACCTTCTAGCAGTTACAATGAGCAGTTCTTC
j_gene: TRBJ2-7; d_gene: .; abundance: .; v_gene: TRBV27; CDR3aa: CASSTGYSYEQYF; CDR3nt: TGTGCCAGCAGTACAGGGTACTCCTACGAGCAGTACTTC
j_gene: TRBJ2-3; d_gene: .; abundance: .; v_gene: TRBV5-1; CDR3aa: CASSLVGGPDTQYF; CDR3nt: TGCGCCAGCAGCTTGGTGGGAGGCCCAGATACGCAGTATTTT
j_gene: TRBJ2-2; d_gene: TRBD2; abundance: .; v_gene: TRBV9; CDR3aa: CASSTFSGANTGELFF; CDR3nt: TGTGCCAGCAGCACCTTTAGCGGGGCGAACACCGGGGAGCTGTTTTTT
j_gene: TRBJ2-7; d_gene: TRBD1; abundance: .; v_gene: TRBV6-6; CDR3aa: CASSYGTGGIYEQYF; CDR3nt: TGTGCCAGCAGTTACGGGACAGGGGGCATATACGAGCAGTACTTC
j_gene: TRBJ2-3; d_gene: .; abundance: .; v_gene: TRBV5-1; CDR3aa: CASSFWGDTDTQYF; CDR3nt: TGCGCCAGCAGCTTTTGGGGGGACACAGATACGCAGTATTTT
j_gene: TRBJ2-1; d_gene: TRBD2; abundance: .; v_gene: TRBV11-3; CDR3aa: CASRTGGSSNEQFF; CDR3nt: TGTGCCAGCCGAACAGGCGGGAGTTCCAATGAGCAGTTCTTC
j_gene: TRBJ2-1; d_gene: TRBD1; abundance: .; v_gene: TRBV6-6; CDR3aa: CASRGFPGTANEQFF; CDR3nt: TGTGCCAGCAGGGGGTTCCCAGGGACAGCCAATGAGCAGTTCTTC
j_gene: TRBJ2-1; d_gene: TRBD2; abundance: .; v_gene: TRBV11-1; CDR3aa: CASSNLAGPYNEQFF; CDR3nt: TGTGCCAGCAGCAACCTAGCGGGGCCCTACAATGAGCAGTTCTTC
j_gene: TRBJ2-2; d_gene: .; abundance: .; v_gene: TRBV29-1; CDR3aa: CSAARGTGYDTGELFF; CDR3nt: TGCAGCGCAGCCCGCGGGACTGGGTATGACACCGGGGAGCTGTTTTTT
j_gene: TRBJ1-1; d_gene: TRBD1; abundance: once; v_gene: TRBV9; CDR3aa: CASSAVARGQQGTEAFF; CDR3nt: TGTGCCAGCAGCGCCGTCGCCCGGGGACAGCAGGGCACTGAAGCTTTCTTT
j_gene: TRBJ1-2; d_gene: .; abundance: .; v_gene: TRBV19; CDR3aa: CASSRVPYGYTF; CDR3nt: TGTGCCAGTAGCAGGGTACCCTATGGCTACACCTTC
j_gene: TRBJ1-1; d_gene: .; abundance: .; v_gene: TRBV29-1; CDR3aa: CSVDFTVNTEAFF; CDR3nt: TGCAGCGTTGATTTTACAGTGAACACTGAAGCTTTCTTT
j_gene: TRBJ2-7; d_gene: TRBD1; abundance: .; v_gene: TRBV13; CDR3aa: CASSHGTGAYEQYF; CDR3nt: TGTGCCAGCAGCCACGGGACAGGGGCCTACGAGCAGTACTTC
j_gene: TRBJ2-1; d_gene: .; abundance: .; v_gene: TRBV19; CDR3aa: CASSIVSVIGDEQFF; CDR3nt: TGTGCCAGTAGTATAGTTAGCGTCATAGGCGATGAGCAGTTCTTC
j_gene: TRBJ2-1; d_gene: TRBD2; abundance: .; v_gene: TRBV7-9; CDR3aa: CASSLGDGGYNEQFF; CDR3nt: TGTGCCAGCAGCCTAGGGGACGGGGGGTACAATGAGCAGTTCTTC
j_gene: TRBJ2-3; d_gene: TRBD2; abundance: .; v_gene: TRBV27; CDR3aa: CASSLRGGLHTQYF; CDR3nt: TGTGCCAGCAGTTTGCGGGGGGGCCTACATACGCAGTATTTT
j_gene: TRBJ1-3; d_gene: .; abundance: .; v_gene: TRBV14; CDR3aa: CASSHNRVFSGNTIYF; CDR3nt: TGTGCCAGCAGCCACAACAGGGTGTTCTCTGGAAACACCATATATTTT
j_gene: TRBJ2-1; d_gene: TRBD2; abundance: .; v_gene: TRBV4-2; CDR3aa: CASSPGAGVSHNEQFF; CDR3nt: TGTGCCAGCAGCCCAGGAGCGGGGGTTTCCCACAATGAGCAGTTCTTC
j_gene: TRBJ2-3; d_gene: TRBD1; abundance: .; v_gene: TRBV7-9; CDR3aa: CASSSGQGDTDTQYF; CDR3nt: TGTGCCAGCAGCTCGGGACAGGGAGACACAGATACGCAGTATTTT
j_gene: TRBJ2-5; d_gene: .; abundance: .; v_gene: TRBV2; CDR3aa: CASTPTAHTETQYF; CDR3nt: TGTGCCAGCACCCCTACAGCTCATACCGAGACCCAGTACTTC
j_gene: TRBJ2-3; d_gene: .; abundance: .; v_gene: TRBV5-6; CDR3aa: CASSLDLSSTDTQYF; CDR3nt: TGTGCCAGCAGCTTGGATCTTTCTAGCACAGATACGCAGTATTTT
j_gene: TRBJ2-1; d_gene: TRBD2; abundance: .; v_gene: TRBV9; CDR3aa: CASSALDGGGEDEQFF; CDR3nt: TGTGCCAGCAGCGCGCTTGACGGGGGGGGAGAAGATGAGCAGTTCTTC
j_gene: TRBJ1-1; d_gene: .; abundance: .; v_gene: TRBV19; CDR3aa: CASSMSRGTEAFF; CDR3nt: TGTGCCAGTAGTATGAGTCGGGGCACTGAAGCTTTCTTT
j_gene: TRBJ2-2; d_gene: .; abundance: .; v_gene: TRBV5-4; CDR3aa: CASSLSENTGELFF; CDR3nt: TGTGCCAGCAGCTTGTCAGAGAACACCGGGGAGCTGTTTTTT
j_gene: TRBJ1-4; d_gene: TRBD1; abundance: .; v_gene: TRBV5-1; CDR3aa: CASSLGQGNEKLFF; CDR3nt: TGCGCCAGCAGCTTGGGACAGGGCAATGAAAAACTGTTTTTT
j_gene: TRBJ2-7; d_gene: .; abundance: once; v_gene: TRBV30; CDR3aa: CAWTYRDFSYEQYF; CDR3nt: TGTGCCTGGACGTACCGGGACTTCTCCTACGAGCAGTACTTC
j_gene: TRBJ1-4; d_gene: TRBD1; abundance: .; v_gene: TRBV2; CDR3aa: CASSRDRDGEKLFF; CDR3nt: TGTGCCAGCAGCCGGGACAGGGACGGTGAAAAACTGTTTTTT
j_gene: TRBJ2-7; d_gene: .; abundance: once; v_gene: TRBV6-6; CDR3aa: CASREHLDYEQYF; CDR3nt: TGTGCCAGCAGGGAGCATCTCGACTACGAGCAGTACTTC
j_gene: TRBJ2-7; d_gene: TRBD2; abundance: .; v_gene: TRBV6-1; CDR3aa: CASSEGLAGGYEQYF; CDR3nt: TGTGCCAGCAGTGAAGGACTAGCGGGAGGCTACGAGCAGTACTTC
j_gene: TRBJ2-3; d_gene: .; abundance: once; v_gene: TRBV15; CDR3aa: CATSREQGDADTQYF; CDR3nt: TGTGCCACCAGCAGAGAACAGGGTGACGCAGATACGCAGTATTTT
j_gene: TRBJ2-1; d_gene: .; abundance: .; v_gene: TRBV6-6; CDR3aa: CASSEDYPNEQFF; CDR3nt: TGTGCCAGCAGCGAGGACTACCCCAATGAGCAGTTCTTC
j_gene: TRBJ2-3; d_gene: TRBD2; abundance: .; v_gene: TRBV11-2; CDR3aa: CASSLGVSGGPTDTQYF; CDR3nt: TGTGCCAGCAGCCTAGGGGTTAGCGGGGGACCCACAGATACGCAGTATTTT
j_gene: TRBJ1-4; d_gene: .; abundance: .; v_gene: TRBV7-2; CDR3aa: CASSLALGKLTNEKLFF; CDR3nt: TGTGCCAGCAGCTTAGCGCTCGGGAAACTAACTAATGAAAAACTGTTTTTT
j_gene: TRBJ1-6; d_gene: TRBD1; abundance: .; v_gene: TRBV23-1; CDR3aa: CASGSTGTGDSPNSPLHF; CDR3nt: TGCGCCAGCGGATCTACCGGGACAGGGGATAGCCCTAATTCACCCCTCCACTTT
j_gene: TRBJ2-2; d_gene: .; abundance: .; v_gene: TRBV13; CDR3aa: CASRQGNTGELFF; CDR3nt: TGTGCCAGCAGGCAGGGAAACACCGGGGAGCTGTTTTTT
j_gene: TRBJ2-3; d_gene: .; abundance: .; v_gene: TRBV28; CDR3aa: CASRNTGRALTDTQYF; CDR3nt: TGTGCCAGCAGAAATACGGGCAGGGCCCTCACAGATACGCAGTATTTT
j_gene: TRBJ2-1; d_gene: TRBD2; abundance: once; v_gene: TRBV7-2; CDR3aa: CASSPIGVAGVYSYNEQFF; CDR3nt: TGTGCCAGCAGCCCAATTGGGGTAGCGGGGGTTTACTCCTACAATGAGCAGTTCTTC
j_gene: TRBJ1-5; d_gene: TRBD1; abundance: .; v_gene: TRBV2; CDR3aa: CASRRTGTGVGVNQPQHF; CDR3nt: TGTGCCAGCAGACGCACCGGGACAGGGGTTGGGGTCAATCAGCCCCAGCATTTT
j_gene: TRBJ2-1; d_gene: .; abundance: once; v_gene: TRBV5-1; CDR3aa: CASSLGALSYNEQFF; CDR3nt: TGCGCCAGCAGCTTGGGCGCGCTCTCCTACAATGAGCAGTTCTTC
j_gene: TRBJ2-5; d_gene: .; abundance: .; v_gene: TRBV5-6; CDR3aa: CASSLGRKETQYF; CDR3nt: TGTGCCAGCAGCTTGGGGAGGAAAGAGACCCAGTACTTC
j_gene: TRBJ2-7; d_gene: .; abundance: .; v_gene: TRBV27; CDR3aa: CASSPSAGQYAYEQYF; CDR3nt: TGTGCCAGCAGTCCCAGCGCGGGGCAGTATGCCTACGAGCAGTACTTC
j_gene: TRBJ1-3; d_gene: .; abundance: .; v_gene: TRBV2; CDR3aa: CASRYSGSGNTIYF; CDR3nt: TGTGCCAGCAGGTACAGTGGCTCTGGAAACACCATATATTTT
j_gene: TRBJ2-7; d_gene: TRBD2; abundance: .; v_gene: TRBV2; CDR3aa: CASGTSSYEQYF; CDR3nt: TGTGCCAGCGGGACTAGCTCCTACGAGCAGTACTTC
j_gene: TRBJ1-3; d_gene: TRBD1; abundance: .; v_gene: TRBV6-1; CDR3aa: CANLQGAPGNTIYF; CDR3nt: TGTGCCAACCTACAGGGGGCACCTGGAAACACCATATATTTT
j_gene: TRBJ1-1; d_gene: TRBD1; abundance: few; v_gene: TRBV27; CDR3aa: CASSLAQGAGTEAFF; CDR3nt: TGTGCCAGCAGTTTAGCACAGGGGGCGGGGACTGAAGCTTTCTTT